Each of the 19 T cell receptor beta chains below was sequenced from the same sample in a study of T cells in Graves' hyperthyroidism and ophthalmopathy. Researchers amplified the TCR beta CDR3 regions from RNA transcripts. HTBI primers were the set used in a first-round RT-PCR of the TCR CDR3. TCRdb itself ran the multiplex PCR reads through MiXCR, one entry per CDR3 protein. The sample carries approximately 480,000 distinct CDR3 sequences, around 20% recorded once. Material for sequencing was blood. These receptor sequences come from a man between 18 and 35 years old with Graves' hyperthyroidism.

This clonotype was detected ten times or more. CDR3 region: CASSYGGASGNTIYF. The CDR3 nucleotides are TGTGCCAGCAGTTACGGGGGCGCGAGTGGAAACACCATATATTTT. V is TRBV6-5 and J is TRBJ1-3; D is perhaps TRBD1 (6 bases). Trimming pared 2 bases from V and 3 bases from J, leaving 11 bases between. Germline V gives CDR1 MNHEY, CDR2 SVGAGI. This CDR3 contains 15 residues.

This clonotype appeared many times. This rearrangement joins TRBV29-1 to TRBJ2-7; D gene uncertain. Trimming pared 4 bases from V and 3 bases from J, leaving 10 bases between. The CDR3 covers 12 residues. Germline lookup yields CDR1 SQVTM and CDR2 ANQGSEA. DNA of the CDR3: TGCAGCGTTGTTGTGAGAGGCTACGAGCAGTACTTC. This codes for CSVVVRGYEQYF.

CDR3 DNA sequence: TGTGCCAGCAGCTCCAGGACAGGGGGCCATGGGACCCAGTACTTC. It codes for CASSSRTGGHGTQYF. The rearrangement uses TRBV13 and TRBJ2-5, with 11 bases that match TRBD1. This CDR3 is 15 amino acids long. CDR1 is PRHDT, CDR2 FYEKMQ, per germline (reference sequence). Unmatched junction bases numbered 8, after V lost 4 bases and J lost 7 bases.

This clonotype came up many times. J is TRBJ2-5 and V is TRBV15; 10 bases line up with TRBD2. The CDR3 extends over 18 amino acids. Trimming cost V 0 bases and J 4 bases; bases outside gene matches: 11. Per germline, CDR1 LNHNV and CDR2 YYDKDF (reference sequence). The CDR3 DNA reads TGTGCCACCAGCAGAGATCGCCTAGCGGGGGATCCTCGAGAGACCCAGTACTTC. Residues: CATSRDRLAGDPRETQYF.

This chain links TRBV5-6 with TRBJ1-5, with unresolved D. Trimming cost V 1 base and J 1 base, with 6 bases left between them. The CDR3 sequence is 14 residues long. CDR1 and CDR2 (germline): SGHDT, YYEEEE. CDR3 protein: CASSLWRSNQPQHF. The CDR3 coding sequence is TGTGCCAGCAGCTTGTGGCGGAGCAATCAGCCCCAGCATTTT.

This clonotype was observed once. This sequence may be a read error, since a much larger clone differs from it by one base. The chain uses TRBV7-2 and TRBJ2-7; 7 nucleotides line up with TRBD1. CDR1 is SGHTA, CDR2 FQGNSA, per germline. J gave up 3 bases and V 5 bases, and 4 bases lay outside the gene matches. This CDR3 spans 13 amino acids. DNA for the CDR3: TGTGCCAGCAGCAAGGACAGGCTCTACGAGCAGTACTTC. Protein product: CASSKDRLYEQYF.

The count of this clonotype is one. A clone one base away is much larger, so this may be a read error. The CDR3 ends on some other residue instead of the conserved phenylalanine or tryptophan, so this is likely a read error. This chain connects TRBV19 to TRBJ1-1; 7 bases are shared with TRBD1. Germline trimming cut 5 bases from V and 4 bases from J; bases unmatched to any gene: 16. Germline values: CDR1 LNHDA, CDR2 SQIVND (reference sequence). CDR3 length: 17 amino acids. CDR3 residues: CASSPRQGNAWSTEAFY. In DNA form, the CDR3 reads TGTGCCAGTAGTCCTCGACAGGGCAATGCTTGGAGCACTGAAGCTTTCTAT.

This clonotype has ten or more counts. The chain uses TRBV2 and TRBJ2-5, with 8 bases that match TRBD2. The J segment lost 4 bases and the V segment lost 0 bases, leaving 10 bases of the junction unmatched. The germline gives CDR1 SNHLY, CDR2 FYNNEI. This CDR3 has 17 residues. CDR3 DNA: TGTGCCAGCAGTGAAGCCGGACTAGCAGTTTATGGAGAGACCCAGTACTTC. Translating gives CASSEAGLAVYGETQYF.

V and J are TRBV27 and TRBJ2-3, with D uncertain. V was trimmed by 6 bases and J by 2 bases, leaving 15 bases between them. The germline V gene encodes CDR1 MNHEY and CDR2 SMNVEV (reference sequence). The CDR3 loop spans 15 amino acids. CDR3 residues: CASSPSGPPTDTQYF. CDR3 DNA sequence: TGTGCCAGCAGCCCATCCGGGCCTCCCACAGATACGCAGTATTTT.

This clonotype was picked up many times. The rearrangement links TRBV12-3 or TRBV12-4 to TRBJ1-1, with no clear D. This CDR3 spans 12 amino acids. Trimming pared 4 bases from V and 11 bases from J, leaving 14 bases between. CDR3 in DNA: TGTGCCAGCAGTTCTCTCACCAGTGAGGCTTTCTTT. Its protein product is CASSSLTSEAFF.

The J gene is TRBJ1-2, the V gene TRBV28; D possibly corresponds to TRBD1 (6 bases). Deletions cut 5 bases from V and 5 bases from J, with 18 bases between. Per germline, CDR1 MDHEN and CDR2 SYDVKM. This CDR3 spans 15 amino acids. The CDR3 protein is CASSPPGGRRYGYTF. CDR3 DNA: TGTGCCAGCAGTCCGCCGGGGGGGCGTAGATATGGCTACACCTTC.

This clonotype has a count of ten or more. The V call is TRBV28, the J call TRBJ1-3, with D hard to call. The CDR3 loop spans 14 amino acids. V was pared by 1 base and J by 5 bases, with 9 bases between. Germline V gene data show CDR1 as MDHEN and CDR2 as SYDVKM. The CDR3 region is CASSLSPGRNTIYF. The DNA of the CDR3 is TGTGCCAGCAGTTTATCGCCGGGAAGAAACACCATATATTTT.

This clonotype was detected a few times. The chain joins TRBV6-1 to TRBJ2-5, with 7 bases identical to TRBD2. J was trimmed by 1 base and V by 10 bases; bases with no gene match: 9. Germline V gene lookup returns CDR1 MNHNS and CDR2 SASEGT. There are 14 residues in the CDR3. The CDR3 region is CAISRRGTQETQYF. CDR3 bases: TGTGCCATCTCGCGGCGGGGGACCCAAGAGACCCAGTACTTC.

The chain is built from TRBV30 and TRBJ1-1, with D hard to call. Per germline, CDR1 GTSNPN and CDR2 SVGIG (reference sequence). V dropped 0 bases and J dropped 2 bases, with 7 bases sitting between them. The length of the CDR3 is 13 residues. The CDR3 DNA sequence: TGTGCCTGGAGTGTACTAACAAACACTGAAGCTTTCTTT. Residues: CAWSVLTNTEAFF. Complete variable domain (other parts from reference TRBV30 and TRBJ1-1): SQTIHQWPATLVQPVGSPLSLECTVEGTSNPNLYWYRQAAGRGLQLLFYSVGIGQISSEVPQNLSASRPQDRQFILSSKKLLLSDSGFYLCAWSVLTNTEAFFGQGTRLTVV.

The CDR3 DNA follows: TGTGCTAGTGGTTTGAGTGGGAAGGGGGGAGAGACCCAGTACTTC. Its translation is CASGLSGKGGETQYF. The rearrangement uses TRBV12-5 and TRBJ2-5; perhaps D is TRBD1 or TRBD2 (6 bases each). V was cut by 2 bases and J by 4 bases, with 14 bases left in between. The CDR3 covers 15 residues. Germline loops: CDR1 LGHNT, CDR2 FRNRAP.

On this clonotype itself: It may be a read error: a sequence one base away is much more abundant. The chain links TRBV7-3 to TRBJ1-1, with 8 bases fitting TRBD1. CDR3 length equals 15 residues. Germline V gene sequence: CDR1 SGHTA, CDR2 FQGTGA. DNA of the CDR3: TGTGTCAGCCACGGAGGACAGGGAGGGACCAGAATAGCTTTCTTT. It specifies CVSHGGQGGTRIAFF.

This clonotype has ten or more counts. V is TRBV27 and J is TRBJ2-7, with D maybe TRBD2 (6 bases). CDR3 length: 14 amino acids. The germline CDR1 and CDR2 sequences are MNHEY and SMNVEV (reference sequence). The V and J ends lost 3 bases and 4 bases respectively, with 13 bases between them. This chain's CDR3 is CASSFGGARYEQYF. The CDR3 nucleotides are TGTGCCAGCAGTTTCGGCGGGGCGAGGTACGAGCAGTACTTC.

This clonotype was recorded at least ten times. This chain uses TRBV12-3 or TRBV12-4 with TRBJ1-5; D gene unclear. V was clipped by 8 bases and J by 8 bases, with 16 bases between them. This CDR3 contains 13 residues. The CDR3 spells CASRHAEVEPQHF. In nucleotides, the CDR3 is TGTGCCAGCCGACATGCCGAAGTGGAGCCCCAGCATTTT.

CDR3: CASSAPISSGGETQYF. In DNA form, the CDR3 reads TGCGCCAGCAGCGCCCCAATTTCTAGCGGAGGAGAGACCCAGTACTTC. This sequence joins TRBV4-1 and TRBJ2-5; 7 nucleotides agree with TRBD2. V shed 5 bases and J 4 bases; nucleotides not matched to a gene: 13. Germline CDR1 is MGHRA and CDR2 is YSYEKL. The CDR3 sequence is 16 residues long.